The 16 T cell receptor beta chains presented below share a single source sample, sequenced in a study of T-cell reconstitution after alpha-beta-depleted transplantation in children. It was with unique molecular identifiers that the TCRbeta library was prepared. Each CDR3 protein is one row after TCRdb ran MiXCR on the PCR reads. The profile shows around 500,000 distinct CDR3 sequences, under 25% of them singletons. The sample in question was PBMCs, mostly from graft donor cells, obtained 360 days after TCRalphabeta/CD19-depleted stem cell transplant. The receptor source for this set is a boy less than two years old who had a stem cell transplant for acute myeloid leukemia, so the T cells may come from the graft donor.

The gene calls are TRBV20-1 and TRBJ2-3, with 10 bases fitting TRBD1. The germline V gene has CDR1 DFQATT and CDR2 SNEGSKA (reference sequence). This CDR3 region has 14 residues. V dropped 5 bases and J dropped 4; count of bases not matched to a gene: 6. The DNA of the CDR3 is TGCAGTGCTGGGACAGGGGCTCCTCCAGATACGCAGTATTTT. Translated, it gives CSAGTGAPPDTQYF.

This clonotype appeared a few times. This chain joins TRBV7-3 and TRBJ2-1; a possible D gene is TRBD2 (6 bases). The CDR3 loop spans 17 amino acids. Germline V gene data show CDR1 as SGHTA and CDR2 as FQGTGA. The V and J ends lost 1 base and 4 bases respectively, with 17 bases between them. CDR3 bases: TGTGCCAGCAGCTTAAGGGGTCCGGGACTCGGATACAATGAGCAGTTCTTC. Translated: CASSLRGPGLGYNEQFF.

CDR3 sequence reads: CSAGPSIGAGAWYEQYF. As DNA, the CDR3 is TGCAGTGCTGGCCCCTCGATTGGGGCTGGAGCTTGGTACGAGCAGTACTTC. The chain couples TRBV20-1 to TRBJ2-7; perhaps TRBD1 as D (5 bases). The ends were cut back, 5 bases at V and 4 bases at J, with 27 bases in the middle. The CDR3 spans 17 residues. The V gene's germline CDR1 is DFQATT and CDR2 SNEGSKA (reference sequence).

This clonotype was detected ten times or more. V and J are TRBV7-2 and TRBJ2-3, with D perhaps TRBD2 (6 bases). The CDR3 has 15 amino acids. CDR1 and CDR2 (germline): SGHTA, FQGNSA. V was pared by 5 bases and J by 2 bases, with 14 bases between. CDR3 nucleotides: TGTGCCAGCAGCCTAACTCGGGGGTACACAGATACGCAGTATTTT. It translates to CASSLTRGYTDTQYF.

V is TRBV2 and J is TRBJ2-3; TRBD2 agrees at 11 bases. Looked up from germline, CDR1 is SNHLY and CDR2 is FYNNEI. The V and J ends lost 5 bases and 2 bases, in that order; junction bases with no gene match: 6. This CDR3 is 16 amino acids long. This CDR3 reads CASSPGLADTTDTQYF. The CDR3 nucleotides are TGTGCCAGCAGTCCGGGACTAGCGGATACCACAGATACGCAGTATTTT.

CDR3 DNA sequence: TGCAGTGGGGCGATGGGATTAAGGGGCAAAGAGCAGTTCTTC. Amino acid sequence: CSGAMGLRGKEQFF. The rearrangement joins TRBV20-1 to TRBJ2-1; perhaps TRBD1 as D (5 bases). Germline CDR1 is DFQATT and CDR2 is SNEGSKA (reference sequence). Trimming pared 7 bases from V and 10 bases from J, leaving 23 bases between. This CDR3 is built from 14 residues.

The V and J genes are TRBV20-1 and TRBJ2-3, with D unresolved. The CDR3 totals 14 residues. The V end lost 0 bases, the J end lost 1 base, and 8 bases lay between the germline ends. CDR1 is DFQATT, CDR2 SNEGSKA, per germline (reference sequence). The chain's CDR3 is CSARDEAGTDTQYF. Written as DNA, the CDR3 is TGCAGTGCTAGAGATGAGGCAGGCACAGATACGCAGTATTTT.

This clonotype occurred many times. This chain links TRBV20-1 with TRBJ2-2; D assignment may be TRBD1 or TRBD2 (5 bases each). V lost 2 bases, J lost 3 bases, and 16 bases lay in between. The CDR3 extends over 16 amino acids. Germline V gene lookup returns CDR1 DFQATT and CDR2 SNEGSKA (reference sequence). As DNA, the CDR3 is TGCAGTGCTAGATCCGGGGACCCCTCGGACACCGGGGAGCTGTTTTTT. Amino acids: CSARSGDPSDTGELFF.

This clonotype showed up many times. The rearrangement links TRBV29-1 to TRBJ2-3; D may be TRBD1 or TRBD2 (5 bases each). This CDR3 has 14 residues. Per germline, CDR1 SQVTM and CDR2 ANQGSEA. V was clipped by 4 bases and J by 4 bases, with 15 bases between them. Here the CDR3 DNA reads TGCAGCGTTGCGGTTACTGGGGACGCAGATACGCAGTATTTT. It codes for CSVAVTGDADTQYF.

At least ten counts were recorded for this clonotype. Here the CDR3 DNA reads TGTGCCAGCAGCACCCGTGTTCCGGGACTAGGGGGTTACCAAGAGACCCAGTACTTC. Protein: CASSTRVPGLGGYQETQYF. The chain recombines TRBV7-6 with TRBJ2-5, with 8 bases that match TRBD2. The CDR3 is made up of 19 amino acids. From germline, CDR1 is SGHVS and CDR2 FNYEAQ. V trimming: 5 bases; J trimming: 0 bases; junction bases outside the gene matches: 17.

This clonotype came up a few times. The rearrangement links TRBV5-1 to TRBJ2-5, with unresolved D. The CDR3 contains 14 residues. V was cut by 1 base and J by 2 bases, with 9 bases left in between. In germline, CDR1 is SGHRS, CDR2 YFSETQ. This CDR3 reads CASSLKWVQETQYF. The CDR3 nucleotides are TGCGCCAGCAGCTTGAAGTGGGTACAAGAGACCCAGTACTTC.

The chain uses TRBV7-9 and TRBJ2-5; 8 nucleotides align to TRBD2. Germline loops: CDR1 SEHNR, CDR2 FQNEAQ (reference sequence). V lost 2 bases, J lost 5 bases, and 10 bases stayed unmatched. This CDR3 has 16 residues. DNA for the CDR3: TGTGCCAGCAGCTTACCGAGCGCGGGGGGTAGCGAGACCCAGTACTTC. Translation: CASSLPSAGGSETQYF. Using reference TRBV7-9 and TRBJ2-5 for the parts outside the CDR3, the full variable domain is DTGVSQNPRHKITKRGQNVTFRCDPISEHNRLYWYRQTLGQGPEFLTYFQNEAQLEKSRLLSDRFSAERPKGSFSTLEIQRTEQGDSAMYLCASSLPSAGGSETQYFGPGTRLLVL.

This clonotype was counted between two and nine times. The chain links TRBV28 to TRBJ2-1; weak D call: TRBD2 (5 bases). Trimming took off 4 bases at V and 6 bases at J, with 10 bases between the two ends. The CDR3 extends over 13 amino acids. The germline V gene has CDR1 MDHEN and CDR2 SYDVKM. The CDR3, as DNA: TGTGCCAGCAGTTCTACTAGGGTCAATGAGCAGTTCTTC. Its protein is CASSSTRVNEQFF.

The sample holds many counts of this clonotype. The chain employs TRBV12-3 or TRBV12-4 and TRBJ2-1, with 10 positions matching TRBD1. This CDR3 is 15 amino acids long. V dropped 3 bases and J dropped 5; count of bases not matched to a gene: 4. CDR3 in amino acids: CASSFGTGVDNEQFF. The CDR3 DNA is TGTGCCAGCAGTTTCGGGACAGGGGTCGACAATGAGCAGTTCTTC.

V and J are TRBV11-3 and TRBJ2-1; 11 bases line up with TRBD2. CDR3 length: 15 residues. CDR1 SGHNT and CDR2 YENEEA come from the germline V gene. V lost 7 bases and J lost 4; bases outside the gene matches: 6. The CDR3 loop reads CASTVAGGPYNEQFF. The CDR3 DNA reads TGTGCCAGCACCGTAGCGGGGGGGCCGTACAATGAGCAGTTCTTC. Full variable domain (outside the CDR3, taken from reference TRBV11-3 and TRBJ2-1): EAGVVQSPRYKIIEKKQPVAFWCNPISGHNTLYWYLQNLGQGPELLIRYENEEAVDDSQLPKDRFSAERLKGVDSTLKIQPAELGDSAVYLCASTVAGGPYNEQFFGPGTRLTVL.

There are many counts of this clonotype. The chain employs TRBV20-1 and TRBJ1-2; 9 nucleotides agree with TRBD1. The CDR3 is made up of 15 amino acids. Germline loops: CDR1 DFQATT, CDR2 SNEGSKA (reference sequence). V was clipped by 5 bases and J by 5 bases; unmatched bases: 12. CDR3 loop: CSALGQGQVRYGYTF. In nucleotides, the CDR3 is TGCAGTGCTCTGGGACAGGGACAAGTGCGGTATGGCTACACCTTC.